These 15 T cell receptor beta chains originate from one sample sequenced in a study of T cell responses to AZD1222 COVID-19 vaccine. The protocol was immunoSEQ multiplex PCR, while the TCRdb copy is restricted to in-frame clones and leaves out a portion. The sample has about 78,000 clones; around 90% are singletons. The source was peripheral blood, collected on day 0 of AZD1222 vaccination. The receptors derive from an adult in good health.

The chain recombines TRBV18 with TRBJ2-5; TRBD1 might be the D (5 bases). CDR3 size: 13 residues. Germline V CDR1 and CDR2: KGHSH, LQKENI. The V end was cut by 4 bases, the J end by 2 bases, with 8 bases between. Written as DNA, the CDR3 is TGTGCCAGCTCACGGACACGACAAGAGACCCAGTACTTC. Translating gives CASSRTRQETQYF.

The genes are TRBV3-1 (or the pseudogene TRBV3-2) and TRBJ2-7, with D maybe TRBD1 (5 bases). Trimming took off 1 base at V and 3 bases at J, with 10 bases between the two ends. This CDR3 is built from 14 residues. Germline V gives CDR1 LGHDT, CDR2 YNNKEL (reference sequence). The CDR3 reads CASSQGQGNYEQYF. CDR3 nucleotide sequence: TGTGCCAGCAGCCAAGGCCAGGGAAACTACGAGCAGTACTTC.

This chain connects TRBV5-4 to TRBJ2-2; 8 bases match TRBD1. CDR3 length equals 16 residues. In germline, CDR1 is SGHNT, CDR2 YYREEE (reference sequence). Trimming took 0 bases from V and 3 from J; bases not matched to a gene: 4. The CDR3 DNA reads TGTGCCAGCAGCTTGGGACCGACAGGGGACACCGGGGAGCTGTTTTTT. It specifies CASSLGPTGDTGELFF.

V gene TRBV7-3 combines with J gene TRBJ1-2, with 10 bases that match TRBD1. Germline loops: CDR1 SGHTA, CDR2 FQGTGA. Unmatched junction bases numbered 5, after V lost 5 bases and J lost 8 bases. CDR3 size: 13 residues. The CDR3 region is CASSTRDRGGYTF. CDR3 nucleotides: TGTGCCAGCAGCACCCGGGACAGGGGAGGCTACACCTTC.

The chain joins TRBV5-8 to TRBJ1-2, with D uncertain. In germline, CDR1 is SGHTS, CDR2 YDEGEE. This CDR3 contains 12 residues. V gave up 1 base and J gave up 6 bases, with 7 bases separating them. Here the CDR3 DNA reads TGTGCCAGCAGCTTGAACGGGGATGGCTACACCTTC. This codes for CASSLNGDGYTF.

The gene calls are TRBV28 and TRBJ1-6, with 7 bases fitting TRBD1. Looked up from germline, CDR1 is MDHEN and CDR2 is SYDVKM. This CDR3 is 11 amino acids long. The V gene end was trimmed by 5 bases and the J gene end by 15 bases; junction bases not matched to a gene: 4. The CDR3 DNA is TGTGCCAGCAGTACGGACAGGCTCCTCCACTTT. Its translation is CASSTDRLLHF.

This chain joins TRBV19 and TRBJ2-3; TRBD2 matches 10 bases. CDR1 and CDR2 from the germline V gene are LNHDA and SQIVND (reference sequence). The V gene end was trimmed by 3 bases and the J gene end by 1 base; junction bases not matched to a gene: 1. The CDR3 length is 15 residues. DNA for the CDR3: TGTGCCAGTAGTATGCTAGCGGGAGGCACAGATACGCAGTATTTT. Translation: CASSMLAGGTDTQYF.

In DNA, the CDR3 is TGTGCCAGCAGCCATTCGGACAGGGGCAGTCGTGGCTACACCTTC. The encoded protein is CASSHSDRGSRGYTF. The chain employs TRBV3-1 (or the pseudogene TRBV3-2) and TRBJ1-2, with 9 nucleotides matching TRBD1. V shed 3 bases, J shed 7 bases, and the junction held 9 bases outside the gene matches. Germline values: CDR1 LGHDT, CDR2 YNNKEL (reference sequence). This CDR3 spans 15 amino acids.

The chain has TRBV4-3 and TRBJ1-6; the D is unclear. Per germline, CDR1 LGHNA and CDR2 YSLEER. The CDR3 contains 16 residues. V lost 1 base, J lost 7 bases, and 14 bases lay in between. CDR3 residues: CASSQAPYGENSPLHF. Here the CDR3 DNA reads TGCGCCAGCAGCCAAGCCCCCTACGGTGAAAATTCACCCCTCCACTTT.

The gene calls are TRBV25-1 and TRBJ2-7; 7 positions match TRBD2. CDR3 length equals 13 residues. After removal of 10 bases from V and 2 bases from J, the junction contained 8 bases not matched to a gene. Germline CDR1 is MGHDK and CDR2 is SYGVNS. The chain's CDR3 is CATAGTTAYEQYF. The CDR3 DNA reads TGTGCCACCGCCGGGACTACCGCCTACGAGCAGTACTTC.

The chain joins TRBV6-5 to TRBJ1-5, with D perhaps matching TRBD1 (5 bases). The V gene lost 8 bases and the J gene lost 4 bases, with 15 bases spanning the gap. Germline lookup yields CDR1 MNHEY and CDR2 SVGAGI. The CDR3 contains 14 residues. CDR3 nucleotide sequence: TGTGCCAGCGTCAGGAACGGGGGAAATCAGCCCCAGCATTTT. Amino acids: CASVRNGGNQPQHF.

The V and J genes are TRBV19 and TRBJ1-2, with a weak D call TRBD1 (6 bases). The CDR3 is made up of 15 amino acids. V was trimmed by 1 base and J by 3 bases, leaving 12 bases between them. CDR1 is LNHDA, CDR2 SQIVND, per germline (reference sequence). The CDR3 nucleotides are TGTGCCAGTAGTATAGTCACAGGGTCAGACTATGGCTACACCTTC. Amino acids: CASSIVTGSDYGYTF.

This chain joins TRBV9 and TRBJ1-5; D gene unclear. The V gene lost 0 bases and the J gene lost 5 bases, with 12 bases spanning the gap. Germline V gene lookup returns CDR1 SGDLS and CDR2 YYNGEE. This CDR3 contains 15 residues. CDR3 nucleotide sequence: TGTGCCAGCAGCGTAGCGGGCAGAGAGGATCAGCCCCAGCATTTT. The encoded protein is CASSVAGREDQPQHF.

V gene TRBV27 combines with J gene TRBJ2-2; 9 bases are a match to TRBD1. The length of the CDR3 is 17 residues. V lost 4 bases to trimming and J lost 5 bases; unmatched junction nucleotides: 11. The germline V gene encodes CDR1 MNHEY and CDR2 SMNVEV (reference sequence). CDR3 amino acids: CASSSLSTGGRTGELFF. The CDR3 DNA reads TGTGCCAGCAGTTCCCTGTCGACAGGGGGACGAACCGGGGAGCTGTTTTTT.

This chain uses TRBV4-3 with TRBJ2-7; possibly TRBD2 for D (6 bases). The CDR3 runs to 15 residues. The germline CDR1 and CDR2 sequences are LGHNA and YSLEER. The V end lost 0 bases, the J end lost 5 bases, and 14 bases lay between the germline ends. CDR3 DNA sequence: TGCGCCAGCAGCCAAGATCGGGGGAGAGGGGACGAGCAGTACTTC. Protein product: CASSQDRGRGDEQYF.